This T cell receptor beta chain originates from a study of T cell responses to AZD1222 COVID-19 vaccine. Details on this clone: The antigen is not known. The same CDR3 can be traced to other DNA sequences in this sample.

The CDR3 contains 13 residues. Germline V gene lookup returns CDR1 SGHRS and CDR2 YFSETQ. V was shortened by 0 bases and J by 2 bases, with 5 bases between the two germline ends. Only in-frame clones appear in the TCRdb table, and some are missing; sequencing was by immunoSEQ multiplex PCR. The table has about 180,000 clones, roughly 87% seen once; the top ten hold less than 3%. Study-level points and caveats: It was only after the peak T cell response that any repertoires were sampled. Spike as a whole was targeted by vaccine-associated CD4 TCRs, dominant at 160-218 and 743-854. Regions left unmutated in variants are reportedly the target of nearly half of spike-specific TCRs. Donors, mostly white British, included more females; clonal diversity was possibly underestimated.

The sample in question was peripheral blood, obtained on day 0 of AZD1222 vaccination. This receptor was taken from an adult in good health. J is TRBJ1-1 and V is TRBV5-1; D unclear. DNA of the CDR3: TGCGCCAGCAGCTTGGAAGGTAACACTGAAGCTTTCTTT. This sequence encodes CASSLEGNTEAFF.